The 13 T cell receptor beta chains listed next were all sequenced from one sample in a study of graft-versus-host responses after intestinal transplantation. TCRdb's table, derived via immunoSEQ multiplex PCR, lists solely in-frame clones and lacks some. Altogether roughly 99,000 clones are present, 80% to 90% being singletons, with the ten largest covering approximately 0.76%. For these TCRs, the target antigens are not known. The input for sequencing was unstimulated CD4+ T cells sorted from spleen or lymph node cells, taken before transplant. The source of these receptors is a human donor who was the organ donor for an intestinal transplant.

The chain employs TRBV11-3 and TRBJ2-1; no clear D. Between the trimmed V and J ends, which lost 5 bases and 10 bases, there was a span of 15 bases. There are 13 residues in the CDR3. CDR1 is SGHNT, CDR2 YENEEA, per germline. The CDR3 nucleotides are TGTGCCAGCAGCCCCGTTCTGACTGGGGAGCAGTTCTTC. Translating it yields CASSPVLTGEQFF.

The rearrangement uses TRBV6-6 and TRBJ2-1; the match to TRBD1 covers 10 bases. The CDR3 extends over 15 amino acids. CDR1 and CDR2 from the germline V gene are MNHNY and SVGAGI (reference sequence). After removal of 6 bases from V and 4 bases from J, the junction contained 6 bases not matched to a gene. As DNA, the CDR3 is TGTGCCAGCAGCCACGACAGGGGGCAATACAATGAGCAGTTCTTC. Translating gives CASSHDRGQYNEQFF.

V is TRBV9 and J is TRBJ2-1, with TRBD2 identical over 9 bases. This CDR3 comprises 15 residues. The V segment lost 0 bases and the J segment 9 bases; nucleotides outside the gene matches: 7. Germline assignment: CDR1 SGDLS and CDR2 YYNGEE. In DNA, the CDR3 is TGTGCCAGCAGCGTAGTGGTTGGGCGGGAGGGTGAGCAGTTCTTC. The encoded protein is CASSVVVGREGEQFF.

CDR3 DNA sequence: TGTGCCAGCAGTTACCCCCTGAGGGCAGGCGAGCAGTACTTC. Translated, it gives CASSYPLRAGEQYF. The V gene is TRBV28, the J gene TRBJ2-7, with D possibly TRBD2 on 5 matching bases. V was pared by 4 bases and J by 6 bases, with 16 bases between. The germline CDR1 and CDR2 sequences are MDHEN and SYDVKM. This CDR3 is built from 14 residues.

The chain links TRBV4-2 to TRBJ2-7; possible D gene TRBD1, 6 bases. Germline V gene lookup returns CDR1 LGHNA and CDR2 YNFKEQ. V was pared by 0 bases and J by 7 bases, with 16 bases between. The CDR3 spans 15 residues. The CDR3 bases are TGTGCCAGCAGCCAAGATTGGGGACAAGCGAGAGAGCAGTACTTC. This codes for CASSQDWGQAREQYF.

The rearrangement joins TRBV6-6 to TRBJ2-2; maybe TRBD1 (6 bases). CDR1 and CDR2 (germline): MNHNY, SVGAGI (reference sequence). The CDR3 covers 16 residues. V was shortened by 2 bases and J by 0 bases, with 10 bases between the two germline ends. CDR3 sequence reads: CASSYQGQPNTGELFF. DNA for the CDR3: TGTGCCAGCAGTTACCAGGGACAACCGAACACCGGGGAGCTGTTTTTT.

CDR3 nucleotides: TGTGCTAGTGGTCGGACAGGGGCTGGAAACACCATATATTTT. It specifies CASGRTGAGNTIYF. The V and J genes are TRBV12-5 and TRBJ1-3, with TRBD1 matching over 9 bases. In germline, CDR1 is LGHNT, CDR2 FRNRAP. J gave up 2 bases and V 5 bases, and 1 base lay outside the gene matches. The CDR3 covers 14 residues. The full variable domain, rest sourced from reference TRBV12-5 and TRBJ1-3, is DARVTQTPRHKVTEMGQEVTMRCQPILGHNTVFWYRQTMMQGLELLAYFRNRAPLDDSGMPKDRFSAEMPDATLATLKIQPSEPRDSAVYFCASGRTGAGNTIYFGEGSWLTVV.

This chain uses TRBV19 with TRBJ2-7, with a weak D call TRBD2 (5 bases). The CDR3 length is 13 residues. Per the germline V gene, CDR1 is LNHDA and CDR2 is SQIVND (reference sequence). Trimming took 6 bases from V and 5 from J, leaving 14 bases between them. CDR3 sequence (DNA): TGTGCCAGTAGCCCTGGACCGGGGAACGAGCAGTACTTC. Translating gives CASSPGPGNEQYF.

The gene calls are TRBV5-7 and TRBJ1-3; a weak D match, TRBD1 (5 bases). TRBV5-7 is known as an ORF, though its function is uncertain. Trimming took 2 bases from V and 4 from J, leaving 7 bases between them. The CDR3 is made up of 13 amino acids. CDR3 residues: CASSLNRGNTIYF. CDR3 nucleotides: TGTGCCAGCAGCTTAAACAGGGGAAACACCATATATTTT.

This clone was observed a handful of times. The V gene is TRBV6-5, the J gene TRBJ1-2; D is perhaps TRBD1 (6 bases). V lost 5 bases and J 8 bases, leaving 12 bases between the germline ends. Germline V gene lookup returns CDR1 MNHEY and CDR2 SVGAGI. The CDR3 has 12 residues. The CDR3 protein is CASSADRRGYTF. In DNA, the CDR3 is TGTGCCAGCAGTGCAGACAGGAGAGGCTACACCTTC.

The chain joins TRBV30 to TRBJ1-2; 10 bases align to TRBD1. The V gene end was trimmed by 3 bases and the J gene end by 6 bases; junction bases not matched to a gene: 7. The CDR3 is 14 residues long. Germline V CDR1 and CDR2: GTSNPN, SVGIG (reference sequence). CDR3 loop: CAWRRSGTGDGYTF. The DNA of the CDR3 is TGTGCCTGGAGGAGGTCCGGGACAGGGGATGGCTACACCTTC.

This sequence joins TRBV7-2 and TRBJ1-1; D is uncertain. Germline V lookup: CDR1 SGHTA, CDR2 FQGNSA. The CDR3 contains 13 residues. Trimming took off 5 bases at V and 0 bases at J, with 7 bases between the two ends. The CDR3 nucleotides read TGTGCCAGCAGCCTCACACTGAACACTGAAGCTTTCTTT. It specifies CASSLTLNTEAFF.

This chain links TRBV4-1 with TRBJ1-5; the D gene is possibly TRBD1 (5 bases). This CDR3 region has 14 residues. With 4 bases removed from V and 4 bases from J, the gap between germline ends came to 11 bases. CDR1 MGHRA and CDR2 YSYEKL come from the germline V gene. This chain's CDR3 is CASSPTQGNQPQHF. In DNA form, the CDR3 reads TGCGCCAGCAGCCCAACCCAGGGTAATCAGCCCCAGCATTTT.